The source of this T cell receptor beta chain is a study of blood T cell repertoires in COVID-19 (dated by TCRdb to 2019 to 2021). Context from the whole study: Collaborator samples came from the United States, Italy and Spain and covered acute and convalescent phases of COVID-19. The material from the prospective study consisted of cDNA or gDNA derived from T cells, B-cell-depleted T cells, or PBMCs. The dataset comprised deeply sampled blood TCRbeta repertoires from subjects exposed to, actively infected with, or recovered from COVID-19. A freely available public database, intended as a resource for researchers studying the immune response to SARS-CoV-2, is where the repertoires were released. The samples were drawn from the first 160 participants of the ongoing ImmuneRACE study and from 950 to 1,500 subjects provided by 6 global collaborators. Nearly every sample came with metadata listing a de-identified subject ID, COVID-19 status, age in years and sex. Where available, HLA class I and class II types were obtained from metadata supplied by the sample provider rather than from assay-based typing. Broader findings and caveats from the paper: The quantity of clinical and demographic metadata differed by source and by participant and was supplied without curation.

Details on this clone: Its antigen specificity is not known. Base-call qualities are not available, and no considerably larger clone is one nucleotide away.

From the cysteine up to the phenylalanine, the CDR3 has a length of 18 residues. The entry retains the CDR3 DNA only, 54 bases that are in frame from base 1. Based on the germline V gene, the CDR1 and CDR2 sequences are SGHAT and FQNNGV. The germline V and J ends show losses of 2 bases and 0 bases respectively, and no gene match explains 7 bases of the junction. In the prospective study, participants were about 18 to 95 years old, resided in approximately 25 geographic areas of the United States, and were enrolled through a virtual design. Cohort assignment in the prospective study relied on participant-reported clinical history from a screening survey and a study questionnaire. Recovered participants in ImmuneRACE Cohort 3 were defined as having two consecutive negative NP/OP PCR tests, clearance from a healthcare professional, or resolution of symptoms. In the prospective study, mobile phlebotomists collected whole blood, serum and a nasopharyngeal or oropharyngeal swab from each participant. Over an approximately two-month period, participants in the prospective study had the option of providing additional blood draws and questionnaires. Before DNA extraction, blood samples from the prospective study were shipped at room temperature or frozen.

TCRbeta CDR3 regions were amplified from genomic DNA using the immunoSEQ Assay, a bias-controlled multiplex PCR. As for how the authors treated the data: The number of nucleated cells in each sample was estimated from the amplification of reference gene primers within the assay. Sequence reads were collapsed and filtered to measure the absolute abundance of every unique TCRbeta CDR3 rearrangement. For each sample, productive Simpson clonality was calculated by taking the square root of Simpson's diversity index across productive rearrangements. In TCRdb, the immuneACCESS table is reduced to in-frame sequences with V and J assigned. These tables do not hold every clone; where another copy was compared, an unresolved V gene accounts for under half, and the others remain unexplained. The V and J calls and the clone size are those of that table, but D and trimming were determined from the DNA. The sample table contains about 300,000 clones; only one count was recorded for under 90% of them. The ten largest clones represent around 4.6% of the sample.

Sequencing was done on a sample of PBMCs or T cells enriched from blood (not recorded which). The chain links TRBV11-2 with TRBJ2-6, with 7 bases aligning to TRBD2. This TCR came from a man in his thirties or forties who had recovered from COVID-19. The DNA sequence is as follows: TGTGCCAGCAGCTTATCCGGGGGGTTGAGCTCTGGGGCCAACGTCCTGACTTTC. Its translation reads: CASSLSGGLSSGANVLTF.